This entry features one TCR beta chain sequence. What it binds is unknown. The second PCR ran about 6 to 11 cycles with a sample-barcoded 5' primer and J-beta primers. One entry per CDR3 protein, called by TCRdb with MiXCR from the 5' RACE reads. Among over a million distinct CDR3 sequences listed, 35% to 45% were seen once. The amount of total RNA extracted per sample was at least 6 micrograms. This record belongs to a study of blood T cells in healthy people across ages. Findings and limits, study-wide: Fewer expanded clones and more diversity marked long-lived versus aged donors.

This TCR was recovered from a woman aged 18-29 years in good health. Sequencing input: blood.

The CDR3 sequence: CASSSRGFTYEQYF. The CDR3 nucleotides are TGTGCCAGCAGTAGCAGGGGCTTCACGTACGAGCAGTACTTC. The chain is built from TRBV6-2 or TRBV6-3 and TRBJ2-7, with TRBD1 as a possible D gene (6 bases). V was shortened by 5 bases and J by 4 bases, with 15 bases between the two germline ends. The CDR3 is made up of 14 amino acids. CDR1 is MNHEY, CDR2 SVGEGT, per germline.